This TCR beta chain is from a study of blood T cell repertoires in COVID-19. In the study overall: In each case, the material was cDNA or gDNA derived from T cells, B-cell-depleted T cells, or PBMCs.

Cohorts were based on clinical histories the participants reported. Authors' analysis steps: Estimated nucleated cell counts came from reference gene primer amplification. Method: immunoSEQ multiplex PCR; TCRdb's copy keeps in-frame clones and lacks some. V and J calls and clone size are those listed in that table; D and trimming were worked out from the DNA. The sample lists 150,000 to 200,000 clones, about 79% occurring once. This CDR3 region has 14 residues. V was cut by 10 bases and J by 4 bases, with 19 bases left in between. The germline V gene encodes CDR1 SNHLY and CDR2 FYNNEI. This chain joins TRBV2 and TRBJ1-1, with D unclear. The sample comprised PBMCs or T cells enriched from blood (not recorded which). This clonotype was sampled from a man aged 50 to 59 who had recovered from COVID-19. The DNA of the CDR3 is TGTGCCACCCTCTGGAGGGAGTCGAGCACTGAAGCTTTCTTT. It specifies CATLWRESSTEAFF.